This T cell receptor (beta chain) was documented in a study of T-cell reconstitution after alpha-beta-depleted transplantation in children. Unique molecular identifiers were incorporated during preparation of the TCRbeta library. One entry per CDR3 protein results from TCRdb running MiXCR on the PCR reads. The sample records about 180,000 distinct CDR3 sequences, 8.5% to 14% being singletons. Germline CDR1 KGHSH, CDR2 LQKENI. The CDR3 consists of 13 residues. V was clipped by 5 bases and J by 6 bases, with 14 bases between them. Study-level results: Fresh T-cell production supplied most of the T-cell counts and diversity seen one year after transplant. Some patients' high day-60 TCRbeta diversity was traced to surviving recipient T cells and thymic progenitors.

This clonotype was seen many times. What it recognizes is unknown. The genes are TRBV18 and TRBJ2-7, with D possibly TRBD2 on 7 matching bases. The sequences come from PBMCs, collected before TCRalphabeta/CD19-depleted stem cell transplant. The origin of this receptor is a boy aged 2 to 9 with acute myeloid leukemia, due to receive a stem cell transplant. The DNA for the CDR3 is TGTGCCAGCTCAGGGGGGGCGCGGTCCGAGCAGTACTTC. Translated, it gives CASSGGARSEQYF.